Each of the 31 T cell receptor beta chains below was sequenced from the same sample in a study of T cell repertoires and HLA-DP antigens. Assay: immunoSEQ multiplex PCR; the TCRdb copy retains only in-frame clones and omits some. The sample holds tens of thousands of clones, just under 80% seen once. Their antigen targets remain unknown. The sample was CD4+ T cells from PBMCs. Every receptor here comes from a man aged 55 to 69 in good health and CMV-seronegative.

The J gene is TRBJ1-2, the V gene TRBV7-2; 11 bases are shared with TRBD1. Losses at the gene ends were 6 bases for V and 8 bases for J; bases not matched to a gene: 5. Germline V CDR1 and CDR2: SGHTA, FQGNSA. The CDR3 length is 13 residues. The DNA of the CDR3 is TGTGCCAGCAGACCCGGACAGGGGGCAGGCTACACCTTC. Residues: CASRPGQGAGYTF.

This sequence joins TRBV12-5 and TRBJ2-1; D tentatively fits TRBD1 or TRBD2 (7 bases each). This CDR3 has 15 amino acids. The V gene's germline CDR1 is LGHNT and CDR2 FRNRAP. Between the trimmed V and J ends, which lost 5 bases and 3 bases, there was a span of 14 bases. The CDR3 DNA is TGTGCTAGTGGTCCTTCAGGGGGGGTCTACAATGAGCAGTTCTTC. This gives the protein CASGPSGGVYNEQFF.

The chain employs TRBV30 and TRBJ2-3; D is perhaps TRBD2 (6 bases). CDR3 size: 14 residues. The ends were cut back, 2 bases at V and 2 bases at J, with 11 bases in the middle. The germline CDR1 and CDR2 sequences are GTSNPN and SVGIG (reference sequence). Written as DNA, the CDR3 is TGTGCCTGGAGTCGAGCGGGCCCCACAGATACGCAGTATTTT. This translates into CAWSRAGPTDTQYF.

This clone was counted only a few times. This chain links TRBV7-2 with TRBJ2-1, with D possibly being TRBD2 (6 bases). CDR1 and CDR2 from the germline V gene are SGHTA and FQGNSA. V lost 2 bases and J 1 base, leaving 9 bases between the germline ends. CDR3 length: 15 residues. The CDR3 spells CASSLTGTSYNEQFF. CDR3 in DNA: TGTGCCAGCAGCTTAACCGGGACTTCCTACAATGAGCAGTTCTTC.

This chain uses TRBV27 with TRBJ2-5; tentatively, D is TRBD1 (6 bases). This CDR3 comprises 14 residues. V was trimmed by 2 bases and J by 4 bases, leaving 11 bases between them. Germline V gives CDR1 MNHEY, CDR2 SMNVEV (reference sequence). The CDR3 loop reads CASSLRTRGETQYF. CDR3 nucleotide sequence: TGTGCCAGCAGTTTAAGGACCAGGGGAGAGACCCAGTACTTC.

This clone was picked up a small number of times. This sequence joins TRBV6-6 and TRBJ1-2, with D unresolved. The CDR3 is 15 amino acids. Trimming left V 2 bases short and J 2 bases short, with 12 bases between. The V gene's germline CDR1 is MNHNY and CDR2 SVGAGI (reference sequence). The CDR3 DNA is TGTGCCAGCAGTTACCCCCCCAGTCGGAACTATGGCTACACCTTC. It translates to CASSYPPSRNYGYTF.

The rearrangement uses TRBV30 and TRBJ2-1; 13 bases line up with TRBD2. The germline V gene has CDR1 GTSNPN and CDR2 SVGIG (reference sequence). The CDR3 runs 13 residues. V lost 8 bases and J lost 2; bases outside the gene matches: 0. CDR3 bases: TGTGCCGGACTAGCGGGAGCCTACAATGAGCAGTTCTTC. Protein product: CAGLAGAYNEQFF.

The chain uses TRBV7-2 and TRBJ1-1; perhaps TRBD1 as D (5 bases). Trimming removed 5 bases from V and 8 bases from J, with 18 bases in between. CDR3 size: 14 residues. CDR1 is SGHTA and CDR2 is FQGNSA in the germline V gene. In DNA, the CDR3 is TGTGCCAGCAGCCCGCGGGGGGGGGTGGCGGAAGCTTTCTTT. Amino acids: CASSPRGGVAEAFF.

The V gene is TRBV7-3, the J gene TRBJ2-1; weak D call: TRBD2 (5 bases). This CDR3 spans 15 amino acids. Between the trimmed V and J ends, which lost 5 bases and 10 bases, there was a span of 21 bases. Per the germline V gene, CDR1 is SGHTA and CDR2 is FQGTGA. This CDR3 is CASSDPGIAANEQFF. For the CDR3, the DNA is TGTGCCAGCAGCGATCCCGGGATCGCCGCTAACGAGCAGTTCTTC.

The chain uses TRBV4-2 and TRBJ1-4; D ambiguous. Trimming took off 0 bases at V and 13 bases at J, with 12 bases between the two ends. This CDR3 has 13 residues. The V gene's germline CDR1 is LGHNA and CDR2 YNFKEQ. CDR3 bases: TGTGCCAGCAGCCAAGATAGGCATCGGGGACTGTTTTTT. As protein: CASSQDRHRGLFF.

The V gene is TRBV19, the J gene TRBJ2-7; maybe TRBD1 (5 bases). Germline V gene data show CDR1 as LNHDA and CDR2 as SQIVND (reference sequence). The CDR3 sequence is 16 residues long. V lost 5 bases to trimming and J lost 5 bases, with 22 bases between them. CDR3 DNA sequence: TGTGCCAGTAGTTCAAGCCCGGGCAGGGTGGTGGACGAGCAGTACTTC. Its protein product is CASSSSPGRVVDEQYF. Complete variable domain (other parts from reference TRBV19 and TRBJ2-7): DGGITQSPKYLFRKEGQNVTLSCEQNLNHDAMYWYRQDPGQGLRLIYYSQIVNDFQKGDIAEGYSVSREKKESFPLTVTSAQKNPTAFYLCASSSSPGRVVDEQYFGPGTRLTVT.

Regarding this clone: The sample holds other DNA sequences that translate to the same CDR3. The rearrangement uses TRBV2 and TRBJ2-5; TRBD1 aligns across 8 bases. Germline V gene lookup returns CDR1 SNHLY and CDR2 FYNNEI. This CDR3 is 14 amino acids long. Germline trimming cut 6 bases from V and 5 bases from J; bases unmatched to any gene: 8. CDR3 sequence: CASSLQGAGETQYF. CDR3 DNA: TGTGCCAGCAGCCTCCAGGGGGCAGGGGAGACCCAGTACTTC.

CDR3 region: CASSQSPRGGAPGYTQYF. Written as DNA, the CDR3 is TGTGCCAGCAGCCAATCACCAAGAGGCGGCGCCCCGGGCTATACGCAGTATTTT. The chain employs TRBV4-2 and TRBJ2-3; no definite D call. V was cut by 2 bases and J by 7 bases, with 25 bases left in between. CDR3 length: 18 amino acids. Germline values: CDR1 LGHNA, CDR2 YNFKEQ.

The V gene is TRBV19, the J gene TRBJ1-2; no definite D call. The CDR3 covers 14 residues. Germline CDR1 LNHDA, CDR2 SQIVND (reference sequence). Trimming removed 3 bases at V and 7 bases at J, with 15 bases between. CDR3 amino acids: CASSISAGSRGYTF. The CDR3 DNA reads TGTGCCAGTAGTATTTCCGCTGGGTCGCGTGGCTACACCTTC.

This clone was recorded a few times. The chain couples TRBV30 to TRBJ2-1; D might be TRBD2 (6 bases). The CDR3 is made up of 12 amino acids. Germline CDR1 GTSNPN, CDR2 SVGIG (reference sequence). V gave up 1 base and J gave up 10 bases, with 11 bases separating them. The CDR3 region has the DNA TGTGCCTGGAGTGGGGGGAGGAACGAGCAGTTCTTC. It yields the protein CAWSGGRNEQFF. The full variable domain, its missing parts supplied by reference TRBV30 and TRBJ2-1, is SQTIHQWPATLVQPVGSPLSLECTVEGTSNPNLYWYRQAAGRGLQLLFYSVGIGQISSEVPQNLSASRPQDRQFILSSKKLLLSDSGFYLCAWSGGRNEQFFGPGTRLTVL.

This chain links TRBV5-5 with TRBJ2-5; D might be TRBD2 (5 bases). CDR1 SGHKS and CDR2 YYEKEE come from the germline V gene (reference sequence). This CDR3 is 14 amino acids long. Trimming cost V 0 bases and J 4 bases, with 10 bases left between them. The CDR3 loop is CASSLGVRAETQYF. CDR3 in DNA: TGTGCCAGCAGCTTGGGGGTGAGGGCAGAGACCCAGTACTTC.

This clone was detected a few times. The chain employs TRBV10-3 and TRBJ2-1; possibly TRBD2 for D (6 bases). Trimming removed 4 bases at V and 5 bases at J, with 12 bases between. CDR1 ENHRY and CDR2 SYGVKD come from the germline V gene. The CDR3 covers 14 residues. The CDR3 here is CAISGDLPNNEQFF. The CDR3 DNA sequence: TGTGCCATCAGTGGGGACTTGCCCAACAATGAGCAGTTCTTC.

This chain uses TRBV7-9 with TRBJ1-2; 8 positions agree with TRBD1. Trimming at V came to 5 bases and at J to 8 bases, leaving 16 bases not matched to a gene. CDR1 and CDR2 from the germline V gene are SEHNR and FQNEAQ (reference sequence). The CDR3 totals 16 residues. The CDR3 sequence: CASSRTDREGTGGYTF. DNA of the CDR3: TGTGCCAGCAGCCGCACGGACAGGGAGGGGACGGGAGGCTACACCTTC.

The chain couples TRBV19 to TRBJ2-2; 7 positions agree with TRBD2. The germline V gene encodes CDR1 LNHDA and CDR2 SQIVND (reference sequence). V was pared by 5 bases and J by 0 bases, with 9 bases of the junction left unmatched. The CDR3 consists of 17 residues. CDR3 amino acids: CASSPRDGGTNTGELFF. DNA of the CDR3: TGTGCCAGTAGTCCCAGAGACGGGGGGACGAACACCGGGGAGCTGTTTTTT.

The chain is built from TRBV27 and TRBJ1-2, with no clear D. The CDR3 is 13 amino acids. The V end lost 3 bases, the J end lost 5 bases, and 10 bases lay between the germline ends. Germline CDR1 MNHEY, CDR2 SMNVEV (reference sequence). CDR3 bases: TGTGCCAGCAGTTTTGCTGGTCTATATGGCTACACCTTC. This translates into CASSFAGLYGYTF.

The rearrangement joins TRBV7-9 to TRBJ2-3; no clear D gene. The germline gives CDR1 SEHNR, CDR2 FQNEAQ (reference sequence). V lost 5 bases and J 0 bases, leaving 9 bases between the germline ends. This CDR3 contains 14 residues. This CDR3 is CASSPGRSTDTQYF. The CDR3, as DNA: TGTGCCAGCAGCCCCGGAAGGAGCACAGATACGCAGTATTTT.

This sequence joins TRBV5-6 and TRBJ1-5; TRBD1 matches 8 bases. CDR1 is SGHDT, CDR2 YYEEEE, per germline. The CDR3 sequence is 15 residues long. With 0 bases clipped from V and 7 bases from J, the junction kept 6 bases outside the gene matches. CDR3 nucleotide sequence: TGTGCCAGCAGCTTGGGACAGGGGAGGGGACAGCCCCAGCATTTT. Its translation: CASSLGQGRGQPQHF. The full variable domain, its missing parts supplied by reference TRBV5-6 and TRBJ1-5, is DAGVTQSPTHLIKTRGQQVTLRCSPKSGHDTVSWYQQALGQGPQFIFQYYEEEERQRGNFPDRFSGHQFPNYSSELNVNALLLGDSALYLCASSLGQGRGQPQHFGDGTRLSIL.

The chain recombines TRBV6-6 with TRBJ2-3; 10 positions agree with TRBD1. Looked up from germline, CDR1 is MNHNY and CDR2 is SVGAGI (reference sequence). The junction had 9 bases not matched to a gene; V was cut back by 6 bases and J by 6 bases. The CDR3 sequence is 15 residues long. CDR3 DNA sequence: TGTGCCAGCAGGCGACAGGGGGCCGGGTTGGATACGCAGTATTTT. This translates into CASRRQGAGLDTQYF.

The chain carries TRBV27 and TRBJ1-1; D is unclear. Trimming stripped 3 bases from V and 5 bases from J, with 10 bases between. Germline CDR1 is MNHEY and CDR2 is SMNVEV (reference sequence). CDR3 length: 13 residues. CDR3 region: CASSFDPRTEAFF. The DNA for the CDR3 is TGTGCCAGCAGTTTCGACCCGAGAACTGAAGCTTTCTTT.

This rearrangement joins TRBV4-1 to TRBJ1-1, with D possibly TRBD1 on 5 matching bases. V was shortened by 4 bases and J by 5 bases, with 20 bases between the two germline ends. Germline V lookup: CDR1 MGHRA, CDR2 YSYEKL. The CDR3 is 16 amino acids. The CDR3, as DNA: TGCGCCAGCAGCCGGTCAAGGGGCACTCGAAGGACTGAAGCTTTCTTT. It is translated as CASSRSRGTRRTEAFF.

This chain connects TRBV29-1 to TRBJ2-1; D perhaps matches TRBD1 (6 bases). The length of the CDR3 is 14 residues. Trimming took off 7 bases at V and 7 bases at J, with 20 bases between the two ends. CDR1 and CDR2 from the germline V gene are SQVTM and ANQGSEA. As DNA, the CDR3 is TGCAGCGCCACACGCGAGGACAGTTTTAATGAGCAGTTCTTC. Protein: CSATREDSFNEQFF.

This chain links TRBV15 with TRBJ2-3; 10 bases map to TRBD2. Germline V gives CDR1 LNHNV, CDR2 YYDKDF (reference sequence). Trimming removed 2 bases from V and 1 base from J; junction bases left unmatched: 3. This CDR3 is built from 16 residues. The CDR3 region is CATSRFTSGGTDTQYF. The CDR3 bases are TGTGCCACCAGCAGATTTACTAGCGGGGGCACAGATACGCAGTATTTT.

A single count supports this clone. This chain connects TRBV5-1 to TRBJ2-1, with 12 bases lining up with TRBD2. The trim removed 4 bases at V and 7 bases at J, leaving 9 bases unmatched. CDR3 length: 16 amino acids. Germline CDR1 is SGHRS and CDR2 is YFSETQ. The DNA of the CDR3 is TGCGCCAGCAGCGCGACTAGCGGGGGATTGATAAATGAGCAGTTCTTC. This translates into CASSATSGGLINEQFF. Using reference TRBV5-1 and TRBJ2-1 for the parts outside the CDR3, the full variable domain is KAGVTQTPRYLIKTRGQQVTLSCSPISGHRSVSWYQQTPGQGLQFLFEYFSETQRNKGNFPGRFSGRQFSNSRSEMNVSTLELGDSALYLCASSATSGGLINEQFFGPGTRLTVL.

This clone has a handful of counts. The rearrangement uses TRBV6-5 and TRBJ2-1; D is ambiguous. Germline V gives CDR1 MNHEY, CDR2 SVGAGI. The CDR3 runs to 15 residues. The V and J ends lost 2 bases and 7 bases respectively, with 15 bases between them. The CDR3 here is CASSYAPQDGNEQFF. CDR3 nucleotides: TGTGCCAGCAGTTACGCCCCTCAGGATGGGAATGAGCAGTTCTTC.

V usage is TRBV4-2 and J usage is TRBJ2-1; TRBD2 matches at 12 bases. This CDR3 is 18 amino acids long. V trimming: 4 bases; J trimming: 11 bases; junction bases outside the gene matches: 18. The germline V gene has CDR1 LGHNA and CDR2 YNFKEQ. This CDR3 is CASSLTASQLAGGPKQFF. In DNA form, the CDR3 reads TGTGCCAGCAGCCTGACCGCGTCCCAACTAGCGGGGGGACCGAAGCAGTTCTTC.

DNA for the CDR3: TGTGCCACTACGCGCCTACTTAACACCGGGGAGCTGTTTTTT. Encoded protein: CATTRLLNTGELFF. The chain has TRBV19 and TRBJ2-2; no firm D call. The CDR3 runs 14 residues. The germline CDR1 and CDR2 sequences are LNHDA and SQIVND (reference sequence). V was clipped by 10 bases and J by 2 bases, with 14 bases between them.